This is a list of T cell receptor beta chains from one sample in a study of CD8 T cells in Susac syndrome. A single record per CDR3 protein comes from TCRdb applying MiXCR to the immunoSEQ multiplex PCR reads. This sample carries around 200,000 distinct CDR3 sequences, more than 85% of them seen once, and the ten largest clones take approximately 0.081%. Sequencing input: CD4+ T cells from PBMCs. These receptors all stem from a human donor with multiple sclerosis. Each CDR3 is given with its conserved first and last residue. D genes are given only for firm matches. Clone size is given for some rows only: seen once, a few or many times, or a class if the clone is expanded.

clone_size d_call j_call v_call cdr3_nt cdr3_aa
NA TRBD1 TRBJ2-1 TRBV7-2 TGTGCCAGCAGCTCCGACAGGGGAGGAGGGAATGAGCAGTTCTTC CASSSDRGGGNEQFF
NA NA TRBJ2-7 TRBV2 TGTGCCAGCAGTGAATTAGGGATCTCCTACGAGCAGTACTTC CASSELGISYEQYF
once NA TRBJ2-5 TRBV18 TGTGCCAGCTCACCGCCGACGAAAGAGACCCAGTACTTC CASSPPTKETQYF
NA TRBD1 TRBJ2-7 TRBV30 TGTGCCTGGAGTGTCGACAGGGGAATGGACGAGCAGTACTTC CAWSVDRGMDEQYF
NA TRBD2 TRBJ2-5 TRBV2 TGTGCCAGCAGTTGGCTAGCGGGGGTCCAAGAGACCCAGTACTTC CASSWLAGVQETQYF
NA NA TRBJ1-1 TRBV2 TGTGCCAGCAGCCGCGGACCGGGGAACACTGAAGCTTTCTTT CASSRGPGNTEAFF
NA NA TRBJ2-7 TRBV5-1 TGCGCCAGCAGCCCCGGTGGGTACGACACCTACGAGCAGTACTTC CASSPGGYDTYEQYF
NA TRBD1 TRBJ2-5 TRBV20-1 TGCAGTTTTTACAGGGGAAATCAAGAGACCCAGTACTTC CSFYRGNQETQYF
NA TRBD2 TRBJ2-7 TRBV29-1 TGCAGCGTCGAAACTAGCGGGGGTTCCTACGAGCAGTACTTC CSVETSGGSYEQYF
NA TRBD1 TRBJ1-1 TRBV28 TGTGCCAGCAGGGACGGGACAGCTAACACTGAAGCTTTCTTT CASRDGTANTEAFF
NA TRBD1 TRBJ1-2 TRBV6-5 TGTGCCAGCAGCCGACAGGGATACTCAAACTATGGCTACACCTTC CASSRQGYSNYGYTF
NA NA TRBJ2-1 TRBV14 TGTGCCAGCAGCCAAGTCACGGGGAGCAATGAGCAGTTCTTC CASSQVTGSNEQFF
once TRBD1 TRBJ2-7 TRBV5-1 TGCGCCAGCAGCTTACAGGGGGCTACCGGCGAGCAGTACTTC CASSLQGATGEQYF
few NA TRBJ1-2 TRBV3-1 TGTGCCAGCAGCCAAGAGCCCGGGAGCTATGGCTACACCTTC CASSQEPGSYGYTF
NA TRBD2 TRBJ2-3 TRBV29-1 TGCAGCGTACTTATGCGGGGGGTCAGCACAGATACGCAGTATTTT CSVLMRGVSTDTQYF
NA NA TRBJ2-5 TRBV7-9 TGTGCCAGCAGCTTAGTACAGAGAGAGACCCAGTACTTC CASSLVQRETQYF
NA NA TRBJ2-7 TRBV20-1 TGCAGTGCTAGGAGGCAGGGACCCTACGAGCAGTACTTC CSARRQGPYEQYF
NA TRBD2 TRBJ2-3 TRBV7-2 TGTGCCAGCAGTCTCTTGCGCGCGGGGGGACAGCAGTATTTT CASSLLRAGGQQYF
NA TRBD2 TRBJ2-2 TRBV12-3/TRBV12-4 TGTGCCAGCAGTTTTAGGCTAGCGGTCACCGGGGAGCTGTTTTTT CASSFRLAVTGELFF
once NA TRBJ2-1 TRBV14 TGTGCCAGCAGCTGGTTCGATGAGCAGTTCTTC CASSWFDEQFF
NA NA TRBJ1-1 TRBV3-1 TGTGCCAGCAGCCAAGCTCGACGGACAGCGAACACTGAAGCTTTCTTT CASSQARRTANTEAFF
NA NA TRBJ1-2 TRBV30 TGTGCCTGGAGTGTAAGGGCGGGGCTATCTAACTATGGCTACACCTTC CAWSVRAGLSNYGYTF
NA NA TRBJ2-3 TRBV9 TGTGCCAGCAGCCCGCGGACTACCTGGTCGGGCCAGTATTTT CASSPRTTWSGQYF
NA NA TRBJ2-5 TRBV2 TGTGCCAGCAGTGAAGCGCTTCTGGGTCCCTCCGAGACCCAGTACTTC CASSEALLGPSETQYF
NA NA TRBJ2-5 TRBV20-1 TGCAGTGCTAGTCGCAGGAGAGAGACCCAGTACTTC CSASRRRETQYF
NA NA TRBJ1-2 TRBV30 TGTGCCTGGAGTGTATTAGGGCCTTATGGCTACACCTTC CAWSVLGPYGYTF
NA TRBD2 TRBJ2-7 TRBV20-1 TGCAGTGCTCTGAGAGGGACTAGCGGGGTGTACGAGCAGTACTTC CSALRGTSGVYEQYF
once TRBD2 TRBJ2-1 TRBV5-1 TGCGCCAGCAGGGATACTAGCGGGGGCTATGAGCAGTTCTTC CASRDTSGGYEQFF
NA NA TRBJ1-2 TRBV6-2/TRBV6-3 TGTGCCAGCAGTTACATCGGCAGCTATGGCTACACCTTC CASSYIGSYGYTF
NA TRBD1 TRBJ2-1 TRBV24-1 TGTGCCACGCGTGGACAGGGGCATGAGCAGTTCTTC CATRGQGHEQFF
NA NA TRBJ2-3 TRBV27 TGTGCCAGCAGTTTTGGGGGCCGGACAGATACGCAGTATTTT CASSFGGRTDTQYF
once NA TRBJ1-1 TRBV29-1 TGCAGCGGAGCAGGGGTGAACACTGAAGCTTTCTTT CSGAGVNTEAFF
NA NA TRBJ1-6 TRBV27 TGTGCCAGCAGTTTGGGCTTAATTGGCAATTCACCCCTCCACTTT CASSLGLIGNSPLHF
NA NA TRBJ1-3 TRBV5-6 TGTGCCAGCAGCTTGTTCGGGGCCTCTGGAAACACCATATATTTT CASSLFGASGNTIYF
NA NA TRBJ1-2 TRBV29-1 TGCAGCGTTGTCGCAAGGGACTATGGCTACACCTTC CSVVARDYGYTF
NA NA TRBJ2-4 TRBV4-1 TGCGCCAGCAGCCAAGAATTACAGGGCGCAGACATTCAGTACTTC CASSQELQGADIQYF
NA NA TRBJ2-5 TRBV6-5 TGTGCCAGCAGCCCTAGCAGGGGGGCAGGAGAGACCCAGTACTTC CASSPSRGAGETQYF
NA NA TRBJ1-2 TRBV30 TGTGCCTCCAACGGGGACAACACCTTC CASNGDNTF
NA TRBD2 TRBJ2-1 TRBV20-1 TGCAGTGCTCGTGGACTAGCGGGGGGCGGTGGGAATGAGCAGTTCTTC CSARGLAGGGGNEQFF
NA TRBD1 TRBJ1-2 TRBV11-2 TGTGCCAGCAGGACCAACAGGGGGCCTAACTATGGCTACACCTTC CASRTNRGPNYGYTF
NA TRBD1 TRBJ1-1 TRBV29-1 TGCAGCGTTGGGTCACCAGGGGGGAACACTGAAGCTTTCTTT CSVGSPGGNTEAFF
NA TRBD1 TRBJ1-5 TRBV12-3/TRBV12-4 TGTGCCAGCAGTATACAGGGGGGGAGCAATCAGCCCCAGCATTTT CASSIQGGSNQPQHF